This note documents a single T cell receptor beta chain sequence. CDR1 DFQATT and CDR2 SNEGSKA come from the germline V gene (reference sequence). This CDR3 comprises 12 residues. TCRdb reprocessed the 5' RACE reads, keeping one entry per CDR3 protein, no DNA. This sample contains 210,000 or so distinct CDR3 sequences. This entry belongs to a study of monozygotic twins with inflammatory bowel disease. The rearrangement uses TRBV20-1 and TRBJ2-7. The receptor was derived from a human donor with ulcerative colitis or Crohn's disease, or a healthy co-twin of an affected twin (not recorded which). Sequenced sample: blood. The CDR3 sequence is CSARLTSYEQYF.